This T cell receptor (beta chain) was profiled in a study of cytomegalovirus exposure and HLA in healthy donors. This CDR3 spans 15 amino acids. The germline V and J ends were trimmed by 4 bases and 5 bases, with 17 bases remaining between them. The germline V gene encodes CDR1 SGHTA and CDR2 FQGTGA. It was with 60 Vbeta and 13 Jbeta primers that the PCR ran. Profiling relied on immunoSEQ multiplex PCR, and the TCRdb table lists in-frame clones only, not all of them. The data hold 150,000 to 170,000 clones, with approximately 69% observed a single time. This receptor was taken from a man aged 25-45 years in good health and CMV-seronegative. J is TRBJ1-2 and V is TRBV7-3; no clear D gene. The sample comprised PBMCs. This CDR3 is CASSSRPGSGYGYTF. The CDR3 DNA reads as TGTGCCAGCAGCTCTCGACCGGGTTCCGGATATGGCTACACCTTC.